The clone carrying this T cell receptor (beta chain) was seen repeatedly, ten times or more. Its antigen remains unknown. TCRdb reanalyzed the PCR reads via MiXCR. The repertoire consists of more than 15,000 clones, with approximately 26% occurring once and the leading ten covering 6% to 7.5%. The data originate from a study of metastatic and nonmetastatic thyroid tumors. In the study overall: Repertoires from blood and tumor or nodule tissue of malignant and benign thyroid patients were compared. Study outcomes and limitations: Benign nodules reportedly had significantly lower TCR beta diversity than malignant thyroid tumors in blood and tumor.

Among the patients, none had received any treatment before thyroid surgery. Sequenced sample: blood. This TCR was recovered from a female donor with papillary thyroid cancer or a benign thyroid nodule (not recorded which). Some clones in this sample may be carry-over from other donors' samples.

This CDR3 is CAWRPQGGNQPQHF. The DNA for the CDR3 is TGTGCCTGGAGGCCGCAGGGGGGCAATCAGCCCCAGCATTTT. The genes are TRBV30 and TRBJ1-5; 7 bases fit TRBD1. Trimming took 3 bases from V and 2 from J; bases not matched to a gene: 4. Germline loops: CDR1 GTSNPN, CDR2 SVGIG (reference sequence). This CDR3 contains 14 residues.